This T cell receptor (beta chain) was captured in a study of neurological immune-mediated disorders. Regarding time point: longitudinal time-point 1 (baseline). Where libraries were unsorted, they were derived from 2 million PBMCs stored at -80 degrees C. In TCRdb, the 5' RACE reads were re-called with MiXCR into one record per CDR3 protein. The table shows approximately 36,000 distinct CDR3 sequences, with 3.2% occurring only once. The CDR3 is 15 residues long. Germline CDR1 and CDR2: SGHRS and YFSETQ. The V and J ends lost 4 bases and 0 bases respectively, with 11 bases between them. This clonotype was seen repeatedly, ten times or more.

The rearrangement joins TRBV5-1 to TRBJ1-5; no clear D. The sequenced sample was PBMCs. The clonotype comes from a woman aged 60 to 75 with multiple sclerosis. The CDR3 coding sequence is TGCGCCAGCAGCGACGGACGGGGTAGCAATCAGCCCCAGCATTTT. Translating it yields CASSDGRGSNQPQHF.